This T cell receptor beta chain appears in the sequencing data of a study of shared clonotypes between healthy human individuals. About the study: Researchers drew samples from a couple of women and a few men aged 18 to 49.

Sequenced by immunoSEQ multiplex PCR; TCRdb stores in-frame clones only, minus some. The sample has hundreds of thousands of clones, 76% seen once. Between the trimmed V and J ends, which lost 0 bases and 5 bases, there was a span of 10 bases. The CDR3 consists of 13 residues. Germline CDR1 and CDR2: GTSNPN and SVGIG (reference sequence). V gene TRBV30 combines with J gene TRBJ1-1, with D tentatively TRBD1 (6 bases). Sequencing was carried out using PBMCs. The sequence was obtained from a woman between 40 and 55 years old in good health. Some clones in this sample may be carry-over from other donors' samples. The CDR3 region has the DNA TGTGCCTGGAGTGTTCAGGGGTTTACTGAAGCTTTCTTT. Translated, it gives CAWSVQGFTEAFF. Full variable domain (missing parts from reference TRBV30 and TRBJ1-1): SQTIHQWPATLVQPVGSPLSLECTVEGTSNPNLYWYRQAAGRGLQLLFYSVGIGQISSEVPQNLSASRPQDRQFILSSKKLLLSDSGFYLCAWSVQGFTEAFFGQGTRLTVV.